Below are 14 T cell receptor beta chains sequenced from a single sample in a study of shared clonotypes between healthy human individuals. This table comes from immunoSEQ multiplex PCR, and its TCRdb copy is limited to in-frame clones, with some not included. The sample has millions of clones; roughly 96% are singletons. Input material: naive CD4+ T cells sorted from blood. This sample's subset: CD45RA+ positively selected. These receptors originate from a man between 18 and 35 years old in good health.

Here the CDR3 reads CASSRGQGAYEQYF. The CDR3 DNA reads TGTGCCAGTAGTCGGGGACAGGGGGCCTACGAGCAGTACTTC. This sequence joins TRBV19 and TRBJ2-7, with 11 bases that match TRBD1. The CDR3 covers 14 residues. The junction had 2 bases not matched to a gene; V was cut back by 5 bases and J by 2 bases. CDR1 and CDR2 from the germline V gene are LNHDA and SQIVND (reference sequence).

The chain combines TRBV11-2 with TRBJ1-6, with a weak D call TRBD1 (5 bases). Looked up from germline, CDR1 is SGHAT and CDR2 is FQNNGV. The CDR3 contains 15 residues. Trimming stripped 6 bases from V and 0 bases from J, with 9 bases between. CDR3: CASRGESSYNSPLHF. CDR3 nucleotide sequence: TGTGCCAGCAGGGGGGAAAGCTCCTATAATTCACCCCTCCACTTT.

The chain is built from TRBV19 and TRBJ2-3; possibly TRBD1 or TRBD2 for D (6 bases each). The germline CDR1 and CDR2 sequences are LNHDA and SQIVND (reference sequence). Between the trimmed V and J ends, which lost 4 bases and 2 bases, there was a span of 13 bases. The CDR3 is 15 residues long. The CDR3 coding sequence is TGTGCCAGTAGTAGGGGGGACACCCTCACAGATACGCAGTATTTT. This codes for CASSRGDTLTDTQYF. Full variable domain (remainder filled in from reference TRBV19 and TRBJ2-3): DGGITQSPKYLFRKEGQNVTLSCEQNLNHDAMYWYRQDPGQGLRLIYYSQIVNDFQKGDIAEGYSVSREKKESFPLTVTSAQKNPTAFYLCASSRGDTLTDTQYFGPGTRLTVL.

Regarding this clone: This sample includes further DNA sequences coding for the same CDR3. The rearrangement links TRBV5-4 to TRBJ1-1; D might be TRBD1 (6 bases). The CDR3 has 15 amino acids. CDR1 SGHNT and CDR2 YYREEE come from the germline V gene (reference sequence). Trimming stripped 0 bases from V and 0 bases from J, with 9 bases between. In DNA form, the CDR3 reads TGTGCCAGCAGCTTGGGGAGGGACATGAACACTGAAGCTTTCTTT. Protein sequence: CASSLGRDMNTEAFF.

V usage is TRBV5-6 and J usage is TRBJ2-1; TRBD1 matches at 7 bases. Germline lookup yields CDR1 SGHDT and CDR2 YYEEEE. J lost 3 bases, V lost 2 bases, and 8 bases had no gene match. The CDR3 is 16 amino acids. DNA of the CDR3: TGTGCCAGCAGCTTAAAGGGGGCTAGTCACTACAATGAGCAGTTCTTC. This codes for CASSLKGASHYNEQFF.

This rearrangement joins TRBV6-1 to TRBJ1-5; no clear D gene. In germline, CDR1 is MNHNS, CDR2 SASEGT. V was shortened by 1 base and J by 3 bases, with 7 bases between the two germline ends. The CDR3 is 14 amino acids. The CDR3 spells CASSEGSFNQPQHF. The CDR3, as DNA: TGTGCCAGCAGTGAAGGGAGTTTCAATCAGCCCCAGCATTTT.

This clone was seen more than once but under ten times. This chain links TRBV18 with TRBJ1-6; the D is unclear. V was cut by 1 base and J by 10 bases, with 8 bases left in between. This CDR3 is 13 amino acids long. The V gene's germline CDR1 is KGHSH and CDR2 LQKENI. CDR3 sequence (DNA): TGTGCCAGCTCACCACATGTGGACTCACCCCTCCACTTT. This codes for CASSPHVDSPLHF.

A single count supports this clone. J is TRBJ2-3 and V is TRBV5-8; D not certain. Germline V gene data show CDR1 as SGHTS and CDR2 as YDEGEE. V was pared by 1 base and J by 8 bases, with 5 bases between. This CDR3 is built from 11 residues. The CDR3 protein is CASSLQVTQYF. The CDR3 region has the DNA TGTGCCAGCAGCTTGCAAGTTACGCAGTATTTT. Complete variable domain (other parts from reference TRBV5-8 and TRBJ2-3): EAGVTQSPTHLIKTRGQQATLRCSPISGHTSVYWYQQALGLGLQFLLWYDEGEERNRGNFPPRFSGRQFPNYSSELNVNALELEDSALYLCASSLQVTQYFGPGTRLTVL.

This chain connects TRBV7-2 to TRBJ1-2; D not certain. Germline values: CDR1 SGHTA, CDR2 FQGNSA. The CDR3 runs 12 residues. Between the trimmed V and J ends, which lost 2 bases and 5 bases, there was a span of 6 bases. CDR3 protein: CASSLPRYGYTF. The CDR3 coding sequence is TGTGCCAGCAGCTTACCCCGTTATGGCTACACCTTC.

The sample holds a few counts of this clone. CDR3 region: CASSASSYNSPLHF. DNA of the CDR3: TGTGCCAGCAGTGCCAGCTCCTATAATTCACCCCTCCACTTT. V gene TRBV2 combines with J gene TRBJ1-6, with D unresolved. V gave up 4 bases and J gave up 0 bases, with 4 bases separating them. The CDR3 loop spans 14 amino acids. Germline CDR1 and CDR2: SNHLY and FYNNEI.

A remark on this clone: This sample also contains other DNA sequences that code for the same CDR3. The chain couples TRBV6-1 to TRBJ2-2, with D perhaps assigned TRBD1 or TRBD2 (5 bases each). The CDR3 contains 12 residues. Germline CDR1 MNHNS, CDR2 SASEGT. The germline V and J ends were trimmed by 7 bases and 5 bases, with 8 bases remaining between them. The CDR3 region is CASTWGTGELFF. Here the CDR3 DNA reads TGTGCCAGCACCTGGGGGACCGGGGAGCTGTTTTTT.

The chain combines TRBV19 with TRBJ2-7; the D is unclear. The germline V gene encodes CDR1 LNHDA and CDR2 SQIVND (reference sequence). The V gene lost 4 bases and the J gene lost 2 bases, with 6 bases spanning the gap. The CDR3 sequence is 12 residues long. CDR3 protein: CASSNVPYEQYF. The CDR3 nucleotides read TGTGCCAGTAGTAACGTTCCCTACGAGCAGTACTTC.

This rearrangement joins TRBV7-3 to TRBJ2-5; no clear D. The CDR3 has 13 residues. Trimming took off 5 bases at V and 5 bases at J, with 12 bases between the two ends. Germline-derived CDR1 and CDR2 are SGHTA and FQGTGA. CDR3 coding DNA: TGTGCCAGCAGCCCGGGTTTTATGGAGACCCAGTACTTC. Amino acid sequence: CASSPGFMETQYF. Based on the CDR3 plus reference TRBV7-3 and TRBJ2-5, the full variable domain is GAGVSQTPSNKVTEKGKYVELRCDPISGHTALYWYRQSLGQGPEFLIYFQGTGAADDSGLPNDRFFAVRPEGSVSTLKIQRTERGDSAVYLCASSPGFMETQYFGPGTRLLVL.

The gene calls are TRBV6-4 and TRBJ2-3; D gene uncertain. CDR1 MRHNA and CDR2 SNTAGT come from the germline V gene. V was trimmed by 6 bases and J by 3 bases, leaving 13 bases between them. The CDR3 runs to 14 residues. CDR3 sequence (DNA): TGTGCCAGCAGCGTCGAGGCCGGGACAGATACGCAGTATTTT. Protein: CASSVEAGTDTQYF.